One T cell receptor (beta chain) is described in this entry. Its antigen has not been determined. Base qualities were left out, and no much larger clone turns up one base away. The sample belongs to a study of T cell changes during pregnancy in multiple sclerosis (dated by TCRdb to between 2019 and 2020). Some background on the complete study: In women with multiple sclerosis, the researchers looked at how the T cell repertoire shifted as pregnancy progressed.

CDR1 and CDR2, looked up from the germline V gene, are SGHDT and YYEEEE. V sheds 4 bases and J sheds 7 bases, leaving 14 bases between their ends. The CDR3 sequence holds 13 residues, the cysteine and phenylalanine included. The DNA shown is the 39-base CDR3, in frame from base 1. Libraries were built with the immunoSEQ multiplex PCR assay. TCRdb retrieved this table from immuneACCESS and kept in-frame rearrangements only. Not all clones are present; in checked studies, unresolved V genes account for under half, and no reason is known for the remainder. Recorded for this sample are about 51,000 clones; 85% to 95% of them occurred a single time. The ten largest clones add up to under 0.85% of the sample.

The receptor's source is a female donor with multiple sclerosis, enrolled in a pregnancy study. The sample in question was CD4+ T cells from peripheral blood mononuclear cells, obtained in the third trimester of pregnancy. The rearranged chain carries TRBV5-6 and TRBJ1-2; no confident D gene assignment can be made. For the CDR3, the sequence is CASSLPRRAGYTF. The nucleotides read TGTGCCAGCAGCCTCCCCAGGCGGGCTGGCTACACCTTC.